The 6 T cell receptor beta chains reported below all come from one sample, sequenced in a study of blood T cell repertoires in COVID-19. TCRdb's copy holds only in-frame clones and misses some; the assay was immunoSEQ multiplex PCR. The table lists about 110,000 clones, roughly 76% of them singletons. Material: peripheral blood. The receptors here all came from a woman aged 55-69 years with acute or convalescent COVID-19.

Relative to its sample, this clone is medium-sized. The chain links TRBV12-3 or TRBV12-4 to TRBJ2-3; tentative D call: TRBD1 (6 bases). The CDR3 extends over 13 amino acids. Trimming stripped 10 bases from V and 5 bases from J, with 16 bases between. DNA of the CDR3: TGTGCCACAGGGGCCGGTGGCATAGATACGCAGTATTTT. Its translation: CATGAGGIDTQYF.

The chain has TRBV5-6 and TRBJ2-4, with 7 positions matching TRBD1. Looked up from germline, CDR1 is SGHDT and CDR2 is YYEEEE. V lost 0 bases, J lost 1 base, and 7 bases stayed unmatched. The CDR3 spans 17 residues. The DNA for the CDR3 is TGTGCCAGCAGCTTGGCAGGGACAGCACTCGCCAAAAACATTCAGTACTTC. Its protein product is CASSLAGTALAKNIQYF.

This chain connects TRBV12-5 to TRBJ2-5; 8 bases are shared with TRBD1. The CDR3 is 15 amino acids. The germline gives CDR1 LGHNT, CDR2 FRNRAP. J gave up 5 bases and V 3 bases, and 8 bases lay outside the gene matches. Written as DNA, the CDR3 is TGTGCTAGTGGTTTACTCCAGGGGGCAGGGGAGACCCAGTACTTC. It codes for CASGLLQGAGETQYF. Using reference TRBV12-5 and TRBJ2-5 for the parts outside the CDR3, the full variable domain is DARVTQTPRHKVTEMGQEVTMRCQPILGHNTVFWYRQTMMQGLELLAYFRNRAPLDDSGMPKDRFSAEMPDATLATLKIQPSEPRDSAVYFCASGLLQGAGETQYFGPGTRLLVL.

V usage is TRBV19 and J usage is TRBJ1-1; 10 positions agree with TRBD1. V dropped 7 bases and J dropped 2; count of bases not matched to a gene: 7. CDR1 and CDR2 from the germline V gene are LNHDA and SQIVND (reference sequence). The CDR3 is 15 residues long. The CDR3 DNA sequence: TGTGCCAGTACCCCCGTGACAGGGGGCAACACTGAAGCTTTCTTT. Protein: CASTPVTGGNTEAFF.

The chain has TRBV7-8 and TRBJ2-5, with D maybe TRBD1 (5 bases). Germline-derived CDR1 and CDR2 are SGHVS and FQNEAQ. V lost 3 bases and J lost 2, with 19 bases in between. This CDR3 spans 17 amino acids. CDR3 in DNA: TGTGCCAGCAGCTTTGCTCGGCGGCGAAGGGGTCAAGAGACCCAGTACTTC. Translating it yields CASSFARRRRGQETQYF.

This clone has a single count. This chain uses TRBV28 with TRBJ1-4; 9 bases line up with TRBD1. Per the germline V gene, CDR1 is MDHEN and CDR2 is SYDVKM. The CDR3 runs to 18 residues. The J segment lost 0 bases and the V segment lost 5 bases, leaving 10 bases of the junction unmatched. For the CDR3, the DNA is TGTGCCAGCAGTCAGACCGGGACAGGGCCTGCAACTAATGAAAAACTGTTTTTT. This translates into CASSQTGTGPATNEKLFF.